This entry lists 19 T cell receptor beta chains sequenced from one sample in a study of blood T cells in healthy people across ages. Sample-barcoded 5' priming and a J-beta primer mix drove a second PCR of roughly 7 to 11 cycles. From the 5' RACE reads, TCRdb called clonotypes with MiXCR, one entry per CDR3 protein. The table records hundreds of thousands of distinct CDR3 sequences, around 32% of them present only once. Sequenced material: blood. All receptors come from a woman aged 80 or older in good health.

The chain has TRBV7-2 and TRBJ1-5; 9 bases map to TRBD1. There are 14 residues in the CDR3. Looked up from germline, CDR1 is SGHTA and CDR2 is FQGNSA. Trimming took 5 bases from V and 5 from J; bases not matched to a gene: 4. The CDR3 spells CASSPGTGYQPQHF. The CDR3 DNA is TGTGCCAGCAGCCCCGGGACAGGGTATCAGCCCCAGCATTTT. The complete variable domain, with remaining parts taken from reference TRBV7-2 and TRBJ1-5, reads GAGVSQSPSNKVTEKGKDVELRCDPISGHTALYWYRQSLGQGLEFLIYFQGNSAPDKSGLPSDRFSAERTGGSVSTLTIQRTQQEDSAVYLCASSPGTGYQPQHFGDGTRLSIL.

This clonotype has at least ten counts. The chain employs TRBV2 and TRBJ1-1; D remains unclear. Deletions cut 4 bases from V and 4 bases from J, with 16 bases between. The germline CDR1 and CDR2 sequences are SNHLY and FYNNEI. This CDR3 is 15 amino acids long. The DNA for the CDR3 is TGTGCCAGCAGTGTTATTGGCCACGGCGGCACTGAAGCTTTCTTT. This sequence encodes CASSVIGHGGTEAFF.

The chain joins TRBV25-1 to TRBJ1-1; TRBD1 matches at 10 bases. Germline CDR1 reads MGHDK; CDR2 reads SYGVNS. Trimming cost V 3 bases and J 5 bases; bases outside gene matches: 9. The CDR3 totals 16 residues. CDR3 sequence reads: CASSDLGPGQGTEAFF. Written as DNA, the CDR3 is TGTGCCAGCAGTGATTTGGGGCCGGGACAGGGGACTGAAGCTTTCTTT.

This clonotype was seen at least ten times. The chain combines TRBV20-1 with TRBJ2-3; maybe TRBD2 (6 bases). Between the trimmed V and J ends, which lost 6 bases and 0 bases, there was a span of 16 bases. CDR1 DFQATT and CDR2 SNEGSKA come from the germline V gene (reference sequence). This CDR3 is built from 15 residues. In DNA form, the CDR3 reads TGCAGTGCCCCGGAGGGCGGCCCTAGCACAGATACGCAGTATTTT. It translates to CSAPEGGPSTDTQYF.

This clonotype has just one count. Its ends do not fully match the called genes, so a read error is possible. The V and J genes are TRBV28 and TRBJ2-7; 10 positions match TRBD2. Germline assignment: CDR1 MDHEN and CDR2 SYDVKM. The CDR3 covers 19 residues. Here the CDR3 reads CAGSLSLAGVQPRSYEQYF. CDR3 nucleotides: TGTGCCGGCAGTTTAAGCCTAGCGGGGGTCCAACCCCGCTCCTACGAGCAGTACTTC.

At least ten counts were recorded for this clonotype. V and J are TRBV10-3 and TRBJ1-2; no definite D call. Deletions cut 0 bases from V and 1 base from J, with 6 bases between. The CDR3 loop spans 14 amino acids. CDR1 ENHRY and CDR2 SYGVKD come from the germline V gene. CDR3 DNA sequence: TGTGCCATCAGTGAGTCAGGACTTAACTATGGCTACACCTTC. This translates into CAISESGLNYGYTF.

This clonotype was observed many times. The chain links TRBV4-2 to TRBJ2-3; 8 nucleotides align to TRBD2. Germline trimming cut 0 bases from V and 6 bases from J; bases unmatched to any gene: 11. The CDR3 extends over 17 amino acids. Germline CDR1 reads LGHNA; CDR2 reads YNFKEQ. The CDR3 loop reads CASSQDAARGRRDTQYF. The CDR3 DNA reads as TGTGCCAGCAGCCAAGATGCGGCTCGCGGGAGGAGGGATACGCAGTATTTT.

Turning to this clonotype: This may be a read error, as it is one base from a much larger clone. The chain couples TRBV10-3 to TRBJ2-3, with TRBD1 as a possible D gene (6 bases). Looked up from germline, CDR1 is ENHRY and CDR2 is SYGVKD. The CDR3 extends over 13 amino acids. CDR3 region: CTITRGELDTQYF. Here the CDR3 DNA reads TGTACCATCACCAGGGGCGAACTAGATACGCAGTATTTT.

This clonotype has a count of ten or more. The chain recombines TRBV27 with TRBJ2-1; no clear D. The CDR3 has 13 amino acids. Germline V gives CDR1 MNHEY, CDR2 SMNVEV (reference sequence). Trimming shortened V by 8 bases and J by 5 bases, and 13 bases separated the two germline ends. CDR3 nucleotide sequence: TGTGCCAGCGACACTGGGCGGCACAATGAGCAGTTCTTC. The encoded protein is CASDTGRHNEQFF.

On this clonotype itself: This could be a read error, since a much larger clone is one nucleotide away. The CDR3 region has the DNA TGTGCCAGTAGTATAGGGGCCGACTACGAGCAGTTCTTC. It translates to CASSIGADYEQFF. The chain links TRBV19 to TRBJ2-1; D might be TRBD2 (5 bases). CDR3 length: 13 residues. Trimming pared 1 base from V and 10 bases from J, leaving 11 bases between. The germline gives CDR1 LNHDA, CDR2 SQIVND (reference sequence).

This clonotype came up a few times. This CDR3 reads CASSQNPIGTEAFF. The CDR3 DNA reads TGTGCCAGCAGCCAGAACCCCATCGGCACTGAAGCTTTCTTT. This rearrangement joins TRBV7-6 to TRBJ1-1; D unclear. The V and J ends lost 5 bases and 4 bases respectively, with 14 bases between them. The germline V gene has CDR1 SGHVS and CDR2 FNYEAQ. The CDR3 loop spans 14 amino acids.

The table lists this clonotype with a few counts. A much bigger clone sits one base away, suggesting this may be a read error. V and J are TRBV7-2 and TRBJ2-5, with D perhaps TRBD2 (5 bases). This CDR3 has 13 residues. Germline assignment: CDR1 SGHTA and CDR2 FQGNSA. The CDR3 region has the DNA TGTGCCAGCAGCGTCGGGGTGAGAGAGGCCCAGTACTTC. This gives the protein CASSVGVREAQYF.

This clonotype was seen repeatedly, ten times or more. This may be a read error: a much more frequent sequence differs by one nucleotide. The V call is TRBV4-2, the J call TRBJ2-5; D is perhaps TRBD1 or TRBD2 (5 bases each). This CDR3 spans 16 amino acids. Germline V gene sequence: CDR1 LGHNA, CDR2 YNFKEQ. With 0 bases removed from V and 11 bases from J, the gap between germline ends came to 22 bases. Here the CDR3 reads CASSQDLRGGYNEQYF. The CDR3 region has the DNA TGTGCCAGCAGCCAAGATCTGAGGGGCGGCTACAATGAGCAGTACTTC.

This clonotype was counted at least ten times. The V call is TRBV6-5, the J call TRBJ2-7, with a weak D call TRBD1 (6 bases). The assigned J gene may be wrong: the sequence end matches TRBJ2-5 better. CDR3 length: 13 residues. Germline V gene sequence: CDR1 MNHEY, CDR2 SVGAGI. In DNA, the CDR3 is TGTGCCAGCAGCGGACAGTGGAGGGAGACCCAGTACTTC. Its translation: CASSGQWRETQYF.

The rearrangement links TRBV5-1 to TRBJ2-7; D possibly corresponds to TRBD2 (5 bases). V dropped 6 bases and J dropped 7 bases, with 17 bases sitting between them. This CDR3 has 13 residues. From germline, CDR1 is SGHRS and CDR2 YFSETQ. Here the CDR3 reads CASTPTGSGEQYF. Written as DNA, the CDR3 is TGCGCCAGCACCCCGACGGGGTCCGGGGAGCAGTACTTC.

This rearrangement joins TRBV7-9 to TRBJ2-5; no clear D. This CDR3 is 14 amino acids long. V lost 3 bases and J 2 bases, leaving 10 bases between the germline ends. Germline CDR1 reads SEHNR; CDR2 reads FQNEAQ (reference sequence). In nucleotides, the CDR3 is TGTGCCAGCAGCTTCCTAGTGGTACAAGAGACCCAGTACTTC. This encodes CASSFLVVQETQYF.

This chain links TRBV7-9 with TRBJ1-1, with a tentative D call TRBD1 (5 bases). The CDR3 length is 12 residues. Germline V gene lookup returns CDR1 SEHNR and CDR2 FQNEAQ (reference sequence). Trimming pared 5 bases from V and 5 bases from J, leaving 9 bases between. CDR3 nucleotide sequence: TGTGCCAGCAGCCCACCAGGGACTGAAGCTTTCTTT. As protein: CASSPPGTEAFF.

CDR3 DNA: TGCAGCGTCGCCGGGACCGACTACACAGATACGCAGTATTTT. This encodes CSVAGTDYTDTQYF. J is TRBJ2-3 and V is TRBV29-1; D assignment may be TRBD1 or TRBD2 (5 bases each). CDR1 SQVTM and CDR2 ANQGSEA come from the germline V gene. Trimming left V 6 bases short and J 2 bases short, with 15 bases between. This CDR3 is 14 amino acids long.

This clonotype was counted ten times or more. The J gene is TRBJ1-5, the V gene TRBV7-2, with 9 bases lining up with TRBD1. The V segment lost 5 bases and the J segment 9 bases; nucleotides outside the gene matches: 11. The CDR3 is 15 residues long. Germline values: CDR1 SGHTA, CDR2 FQGNSA. The CDR3 nucleotides are TGTGCCAGCAGCCCTACCGGGACAGGGATGTTGCCCCAGCATTTT. This gives the protein CASSPTGTGMLPQHF.